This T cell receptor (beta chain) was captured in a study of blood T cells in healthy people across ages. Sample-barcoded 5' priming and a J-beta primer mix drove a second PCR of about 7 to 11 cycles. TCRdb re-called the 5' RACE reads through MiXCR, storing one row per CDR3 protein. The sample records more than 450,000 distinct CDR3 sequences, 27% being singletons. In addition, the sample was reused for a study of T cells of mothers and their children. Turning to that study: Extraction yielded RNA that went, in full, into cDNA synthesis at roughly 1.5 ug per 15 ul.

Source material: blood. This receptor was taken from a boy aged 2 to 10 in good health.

The CDR3 reads CASSERGSTDTQYF. The CDR3 region has the DNA TGTGCCAGCAGTGAGCGGGGTAGCACAGATACGCAGTATTTT. The chain combines TRBV12-3 or TRBV12-4 with TRBJ2-3, with 7 positions matching TRBD2. The CDR3 is made up of 14 amino acids. V was clipped by 5 bases and J by 0 bases; unmatched bases: 2.